Detailed here is one T cell receptor (beta chain). Its antigen remains unidentified. This sample stems from a study of CD8+ T cells in alopecia areata. Study observations and caveats: Sequenced scalp T cells also include alphabeta T cells resident in normal skin. Compared with normal scalp, lesional scalp had higher clonality and more expanded CD8+ clones.

Both CD4+ and CD8+ T cells were separated by sorting PBMCs. RNA, once extracted, was reverse transcribed into cDNA for use as the sequencing template. Data came from immunoSEQ multiplex PCR; TCRdb stores just in-frame clones and leaves some out. The sample yields 110,000 to 150,000 clones, 40% to 65% seen once. The TCR was taken from a human donor with alopecia areata. This specimen was CD4+ T cells sorted from blood, taken at week 0.

The CDR3 region has the DNA TGTGCCACCAGCAGAGATGCTAGCGGGTACTACGAGCAGTACTTC. Translation: CATSRDASGYYEQYF. The genes are TRBV15 and TRBJ2-7; TRBD2 matches 8 bases. Per the germline V gene, CDR1 is LNHNV and CDR2 is YYDKDF (reference sequence). V shed 0 bases, J shed 3 bases, and the junction held 4 bases outside the gene matches. The CDR3 covers 15 residues.